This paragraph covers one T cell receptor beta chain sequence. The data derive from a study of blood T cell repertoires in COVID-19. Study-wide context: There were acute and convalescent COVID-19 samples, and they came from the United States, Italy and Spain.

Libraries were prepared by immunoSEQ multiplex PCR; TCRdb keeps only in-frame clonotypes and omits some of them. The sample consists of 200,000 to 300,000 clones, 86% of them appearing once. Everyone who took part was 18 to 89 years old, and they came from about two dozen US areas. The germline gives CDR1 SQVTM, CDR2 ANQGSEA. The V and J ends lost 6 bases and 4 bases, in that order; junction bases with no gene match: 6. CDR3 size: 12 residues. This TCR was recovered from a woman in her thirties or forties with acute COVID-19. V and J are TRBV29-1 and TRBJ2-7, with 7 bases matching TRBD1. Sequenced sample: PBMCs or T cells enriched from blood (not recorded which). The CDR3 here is CSVGQRNYEQYF. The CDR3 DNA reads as TGCAGCGTGGGACAGAGGAATTACGAGCAGTACTTC.